This passage covers 10 T cell receptor beta chains from one sample sequenced in a study of T cells in women clearing cervical HPV infection. Sequencing was performed with immunoSEQ multiplex PCR; in TCRdb, only in-frame clones are kept and a portion is missing. Its table lists tens of thousands of clones. Sequencing input: blood buffy coat. Source of these receptors: a woman between 18 and 69 years old with a cervical HPV16 infection that either progressed to CIN3+ or cleared (not recorded which).

Turning to this clone: From the germline J gene comes the end of the CDR3, since the read stops 3 residues before it. The rearrangement links TRBV20-1 to TRBJ2-1; weak D call: TRBD1 (6 bases). The CDR3 loop spans 15 amino acids. V lost 0 bases to trimming and J lost 9 bases, with 18 bases between them. Per the germline V gene, CDR1 is DFQATT and CDR2 is SNEGSKA (reference sequence). CDR3 DNA, as far as it was read: TGCAGTGCTAGAGATTGGCAGGGGCCGGATGTTGAG. It translates to CSARDWQGPDVE. The full CDR3 protein is CSARDWQGPDVEQFF.

To note about this clone: The read is 3 residues too short to cover the CDR3 end, so that end is filled in from the germline J gene. The genes are TRBV6-1 and TRBJ1-4; D gene ambiguous. V was trimmed by 2 bases and J by 4 bases, leaving 8 bases between them. Germline V gene lookup returns CDR1 MNHNS and CDR2 SASEGT. The CDR3 covers 14 residues. The CDR3: CASSEHISNEKLFF. CDR3 bases read: TGTGCCAGCAGTGAACACATAAGTAATGAAAAA.

The CDR3 spells CASSPTGFLETQYF. The sequenced part of the CDR3 DNA is TGTGCCAGCAGTCCCACAGGATTTTTAGAGACC. The V and J genes are TRBV28 and TRBJ2-5; weak D call: TRBD1 (5 bases). Sequencing ends 3 residues short of the CDR3 end; the germline J gene provides the rest. The CDR3 totals 14 residues. Germline V lookup: CDR1 MDHEN, CDR2 SYDVKM. The V end lost 5 bases, the J end lost 4 bases, and 14 bases lay between the germline ends.

The CDR3 bases that were read are TGTGCCAGCAGCCCGGGACAGTACCAAGAGACC. It is translated as CASSPGQYQET. The whole CDR3 protein is CASSPGQYQETQYF. This chain links TRBV7-6 with TRBJ2-5; 7 bases are a match to TRBD1. The read gets to within 3 residues of the CDR3 end, and the germline J gene fills in the rest. CDR1 is SGHVS, CDR2 FNYEAQ, per germline. The V segment lost 5 bases and the J segment 0 bases; nucleotides outside the gene matches: 3. The CDR3 spans 14 residues.

As concerns this clone: The CDR3 is cut off 3 residues early in the read; its end comes from the germline J gene. The gene calls are TRBV2 and TRBJ2-2; TRBD1 might be the D (5 bases). This CDR3 comprises 15 residues. Per germline, CDR1 SNHLY and CDR2 FYNNEI. The V gene lost 5 bases and the J gene lost 4 bases, with 14 bases spanning the gap. CDR3 bases read: TGTGCCAGCAGTCCCAATCTTCAGGGCACCGGGGAG. It translates to CASSPNLQGTGE. Given in full, the CDR3 is CASSPNLQGTGELFF.

In the case of this clone: The CDR3 end falls 3 residues outside the read, so it is completed with the germline J gene. The chain recombines TRBV6-2 or TRBV6-3 with TRBJ1-2, with TRBD1 as a possible D gene (5 bases). V lost 7 bases, J lost 3 bases, and 15 bases lay in between. Per germline, CDR1 MNHEY and CDR2 SVGEGT. The CDR3 is made up of 14 amino acids. The CDR3 is CASKRAGSHYGYTF. Partial CDR3 DNA: TGTGCCAGCAAAAGGGCAGGGTCGCACTATGGC.

Remarks on this clone: The CDR3 is cut off 3 residues early in the read; its end comes from the germline J gene. The chain carries TRBV30 and TRBJ2-7; D gene unclear. Germline V gene lookup returns CDR1 GTSNPN and CDR2 SVGIG (reference sequence). The CDR3 sequence is 13 residues long. The V end was cut by 5 bases, the J end by 3 bases, with 14 bases between. This CDR3 reads CAWDKRHGYEQYF. CDR3 bases read: TGTGCCTGGGATAAAAGGCATGGCTACGAG. Looking up the rest from reference TRBV30 and TRBJ2-7 gives the full variable domain: SQTIHQWPATLVQPVGSPLSLECTVEGTSNPNLYWYRQAAGRGLQLLFYSVGIGQISSEVPQNLSASRPQDRQFILSSKKLLLSDSGFYLCAWDKRHGYEQYFGPGTRLTVT.

A word on this clone: The CDR3 end falls 3 residues outside the read, so it is completed with the germline J gene. This chain joins TRBV5-1 and TRBJ1-2; no clear D. CDR3 length equals 14 residues. The germline V gene encodes CDR1 SGHRS and CDR2 YFSETQ. V lost 2 bases to trimming and J lost 4 bases, with 12 bases between them. CDR3 loop: CASSLEGPLYGYTF. The covered CDR3 bases are TGCGCCAGCAGCTTAGAGGGCCCCCTCTATGGC.

About this clone: The CDR3 extends 3 residues past the end of the read, so its final part is completed from the germline J gene. The chain recombines TRBV19 with TRBJ1-1, with D possibly matching TRBD1 (6 bases). The V gene lost 10 bases and the J gene lost 5 bases, with 23 bases spanning the gap. The CDR3 length is 15 residues. Germline CDR1 and CDR2: LNHDA and SQIVND (reference sequence). CDR3 DNA, as far as it was read: TGTGCCATTTACCATTTAGGGGGAAAGGAAACTGAA. This sequence encodes CAIYHLGGKETE. The full CDR3 is CAIYHLGGKETEAFF.

Comment on this clone: The read falls 3 residues short of the CDR3 end, and the missing part is taken from the germline J gene. The chain uses TRBV19 and TRBJ1-5; D may be TRBD1 (5 bases). The CDR3 totals 14 residues. CDR1 and CDR2 (germline): LNHDA, SQIVND (reference sequence). The V end lost 10 bases, the J end lost 4 bases, and 17 bases lay between the germline ends. The CDR3 is CATLHGGGNQPQHF. Incomplete CDR3 DNA: TGTGCCACGCTACACGGGGGTGGGAATCAGCCC.